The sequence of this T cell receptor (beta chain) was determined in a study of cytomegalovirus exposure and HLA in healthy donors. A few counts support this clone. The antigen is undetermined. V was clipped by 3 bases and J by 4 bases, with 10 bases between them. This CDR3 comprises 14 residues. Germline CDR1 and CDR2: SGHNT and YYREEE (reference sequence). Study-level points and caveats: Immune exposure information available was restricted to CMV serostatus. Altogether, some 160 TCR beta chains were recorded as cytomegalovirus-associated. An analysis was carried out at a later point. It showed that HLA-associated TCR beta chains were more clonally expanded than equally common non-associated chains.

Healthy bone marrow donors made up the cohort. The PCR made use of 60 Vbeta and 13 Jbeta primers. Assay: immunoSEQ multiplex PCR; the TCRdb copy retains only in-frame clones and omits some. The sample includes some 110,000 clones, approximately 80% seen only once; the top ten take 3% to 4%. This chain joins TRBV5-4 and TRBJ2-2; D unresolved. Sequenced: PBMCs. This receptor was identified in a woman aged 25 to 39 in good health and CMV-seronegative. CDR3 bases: TGTGCCAGCAGCTCTGCGGTGGCCACCGGGGAGCTGTTTTTT. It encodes CASSSAVATGELFF. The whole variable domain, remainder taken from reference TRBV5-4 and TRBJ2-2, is ETGVTQSPTHLIKTRGQQVTLRCSSQSGHNTVSWYQQALGQGPQFIFQYYREEENGRGNFPPRFSGLQFPNYSSELNVNALELDDSALYLCASSSAVATGELFFGEGSRLTVL.